This T cell receptor beta chain was found in a study of patients and donors after allogeneic stem cell transplantation. Germline V lookup: CDR1 SGHRS, CDR2 YFSETQ. Unmatched junction bases numbered 14, after V lost 7 bases and J lost 1 base. The CDR3 has 16 amino acids. TCRdb re-called the RT-PCR reads with MiXCR, one entry per CDR3 protein. Among under 200,000 distinct CDR3 sequences, approximately 24% were seen once, and the ten largest hold more than 25%. This rearrangement joins TRBV5-1 to TRBJ2-7, with TRBD1 matching over 7 bases. Material: blood, either unsorted or a sorted T cell fraction (not recorded which). The receptor's source is a human donor who was either an allogeneic HSCT recipient or a stem cell or donor lymphocyte infusion donor (not recorded which). It is not recorded whose cells these are; they may come from a transplant donor. The CDR3 region has the DNA TGCGCCAGCCGCAAGGAGGCTAAGGGGGCGTCCTACGAGCAGTACTTC. It encodes CASRKEAKGASYEQYF.